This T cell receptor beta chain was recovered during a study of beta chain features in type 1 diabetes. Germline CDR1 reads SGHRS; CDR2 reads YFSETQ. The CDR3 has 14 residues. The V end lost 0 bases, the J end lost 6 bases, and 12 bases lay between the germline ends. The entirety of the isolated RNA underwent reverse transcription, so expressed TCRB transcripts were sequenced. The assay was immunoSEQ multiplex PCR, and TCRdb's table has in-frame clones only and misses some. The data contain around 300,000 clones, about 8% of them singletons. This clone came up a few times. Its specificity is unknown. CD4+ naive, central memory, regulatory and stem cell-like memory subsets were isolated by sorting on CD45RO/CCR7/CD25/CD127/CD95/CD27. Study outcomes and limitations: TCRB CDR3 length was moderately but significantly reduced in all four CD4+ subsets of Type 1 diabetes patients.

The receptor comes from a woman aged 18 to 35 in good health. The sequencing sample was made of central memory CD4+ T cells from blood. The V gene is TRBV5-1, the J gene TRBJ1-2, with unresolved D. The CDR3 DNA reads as TGCGCCAGCAGCTTGGCCGACTTTGAGGATGGCTACACCTTC. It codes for CASSLADFEDGYTF.